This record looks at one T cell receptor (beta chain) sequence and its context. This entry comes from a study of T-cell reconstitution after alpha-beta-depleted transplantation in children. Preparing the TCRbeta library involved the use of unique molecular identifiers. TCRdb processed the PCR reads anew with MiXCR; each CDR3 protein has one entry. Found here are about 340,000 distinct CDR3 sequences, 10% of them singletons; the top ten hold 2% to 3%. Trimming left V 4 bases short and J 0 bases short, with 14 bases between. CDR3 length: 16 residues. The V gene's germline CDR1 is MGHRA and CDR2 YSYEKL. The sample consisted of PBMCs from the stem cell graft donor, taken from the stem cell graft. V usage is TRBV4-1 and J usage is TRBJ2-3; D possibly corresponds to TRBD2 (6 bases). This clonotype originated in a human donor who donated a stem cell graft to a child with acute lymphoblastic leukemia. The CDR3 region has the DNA TGCGCCAGCAGCCCGACACTAGCTTCCAGCACAGATACGCAGTATTTT. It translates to CASSPTLASSTDTQYF.